The 29 T cell receptor beta chains listed next were all sequenced from one sample in a study of regulatory T cells in long-lasting Graves disease. Libraries of TCR beta came from iRepertoire HTBI primers plus Arm-PCR of CDR3 regions. TCRdb itself ran the multiplex PCR reads through MiXCR, one entry per CDR3 protein. The profile shows 420,000 or so distinct CDR3 sequences, 16% of them singletons. Time point meaning: newly diagnosed GD, antithyroid drugs for less than 3 months. PBMC RNA was the source of the TCR library. This same sample was also part of a study on T cells in Graves' hyperthyroidism and ophthalmopathy.

Sequencing was performed on peripheral blood mononuclear cells (PBMCs), taken at new diagnosis, from a patient treated with antithyroid drugs. The receptors were sampled from a woman younger than 35 with Graves disease.

This clonotype was observed at least ten times. The genes are TRBV3-1 and TRBJ1-2, with a tentative D call TRBD1 (5 bases). The CDR3 is made up of 14 amino acids. Germline CDR1 and CDR2: LGHDT and YNNKEL (reference sequence). V lost 0 bases, J lost 8 bases, and 13 bases lay in between. The CDR3 here is CASSQDRTFLGYTF. Here the CDR3 DNA reads TGTGCCAGCAGCCAAGATCGGACATTTTTGGGCTACACCTTC.

Ten or more counts support this clonotype. The chain has TRBV27 and TRBJ2-1, with TRBD2 matching over 13 bases. V trimming: 4 bases; J trimming: 4 bases; junction bases outside the gene matches: 13. Germline V CDR1 and CDR2: MNHEY, SMNVEV (reference sequence). The CDR3 contains 19 residues. Written as DNA, the CDR3 is TGTGCCAGCAGTTCGGGACTAGCGGGAATGGCACGGGGGTACAATGAGCAGTTCTTC. Its protein product is CASSSGLAGMARGYNEQFF.

The V call is TRBV14, the J call TRBJ2-3; D unclear. Trimming pared 1 base from V and 4 bases from J, leaving 3 bases between. Germline CDR1 reads SGHDN; CDR2 reads FVKESK. The CDR3 totals 12 residues. CDR3 DNA sequence: TGTGCCAGCAGCCAAGTTCCAGATACGCAGTATTTT. Protein: CASSQVPDTQYF.

This clonotype was counted a few times. This chain joins TRBV5-6 and TRBJ2-1; 8 bases map to TRBD2. The V gene end was trimmed by 3 bases and the J gene end by 5 bases; junction bases not matched to a gene: 13. Per germline, CDR1 SGHDT and CDR2 YYEEEE. CDR3 size: 17 residues. This CDR3 reads CASSSVPSGRINNEQFF. CDR3 DNA sequence: TGTGCCAGCAGCTCCGTCCCCAGCGGGAGAATCAACAATGAGCAGTTCTTC.

The table lists this clonotype with many counts. V gene TRBV7-9 combines with J gene TRBJ2-5; weak D call: TRBD2 (5 bases). This CDR3 spans 14 amino acids. Germline V gives CDR1 SEHNR, CDR2 FQNEAQ (reference sequence). V lost 2 bases and J lost 1, with 8 bases in between. The CDR3 loop is CASSLLSGQETQYF. The CDR3 DNA is TGTGCCAGCAGCTTACTGAGCGGCCAAGAGACCCAGTACTTC. Full variable domain (rest looked up from reference TRBV7-9 and TRBJ2-5): DTGVSQNPRHKITKRGQNVTFRCDPISEHNRLYWYRQTLGQGPEFLTYFQNEAQLEKSRLLSDRFSAERPKGSFSTLEIQRTEQGDSAMYLCASSLLSGQETQYFGPGTRLLVL.

The chain joins TRBV4-1 to TRBJ2-1; D call uncertain. From germline, CDR1 is MGHRA and CDR2 YSYEKL. This CDR3 spans 14 amino acids. Trimming stripped 1 base from V and 5 bases from J, with 9 bases between. The CDR3 reads CASSQGPFNNEQFF. The CDR3 DNA reads as TGCGCCAGCAGCCAAGGGCCATTTAACAATGAGCAGTTCTTC.

This clonotype was detected ten times or more. The gene calls are TRBV6-2 or TRBV6-3 and TRBJ2-7; the D gene is possibly TRBD1 (6 bases). The V end lost 0 bases, the J end lost 5 bases, and 14 bases lay between the germline ends. The V gene's germline CDR1 is MNHEY and CDR2 SVGEGT. The length of the CDR3 is 15 residues. The CDR3 region is CASSYSDRSGDEQYF. The CDR3 nucleotides read TGTGCCAGCAGTTACTCGGACAGATCCGGGGACGAGCAGTACTTC.

Ten or more counts support this clonotype. The J gene is TRBJ2-7, the V gene TRBV7-2; 7 nucleotides agree with TRBD1. V lost 4 bases, J lost 2 bases, and 11 bases stayed unmatched. CDR3 length: 16 residues. Germline loops: CDR1 SGHTA, CDR2 FQGNSA. CDR3 DNA: TGTGCCAGCAGCTCGTGGCCCAGGGGGAAAACCTACGAGCAGTACTTC. Translated: CASSSWPRGKTYEQYF.

This clonotype was seen many times. The chain couples TRBV7-3 to TRBJ2-5; D might be TRBD1 or TRBD2, each matching 5 bases. The V gene lost 1 base and the J gene lost 4 bases, with 22 bases spanning the gap. Looked up from germline, CDR1 is SGHTA and CDR2 is FQGTGA. This CDR3 is built from 18 residues. The CDR3 sequence: CASSLRGTRGRRGETQYF. CDR3 coding DNA: TGTGCCAGCAGCTTAAGGGGAACCCGGGGACGGCGAGGAGAGACCCAGTACTTC.

The V gene is TRBV7-2, the J gene TRBJ2-7, with D uncertain. This CDR3 contains 13 residues. V lost 5 bases and J 6 bases, leaving 14 bases between the germline ends. CDR1 SGHTA and CDR2 FQGNSA come from the germline V gene. As DNA, the CDR3 is TGTGCCAGCAGCCCAGGAAAGGGTCTCGAGCAGTACTTC. It yields the protein CASSPGKGLEQYF.

The V call is TRBV7-9, the J call TRBJ1-1, with D possibly matching TRBD1 (5 bases). Trimming removed 4 bases from V and 1 base from J, with 13 bases in between. The CDR3 consists of 15 residues. Germline V gene lookup returns CDR1 SEHNR and CDR2 FQNEAQ (reference sequence). As DNA, the CDR3 is TGTGCCAGCAGCTATGGGGGACGAGCGAACACTGAAGCTTTCTTT. Protein sequence: CASSYGGRANTEAFF.

This clonotype was seen at least ten times. The V and J genes are TRBV7-2 and TRBJ2-7; 7 bases are shared with TRBD1. Germline V CDR1 and CDR2: SGHTA, FQGNSA. The CDR3 length is 14 residues. The V and J ends lost 3 bases and 2 bases, in that order; junction bases with no gene match: 4. In DNA, the CDR3 is TGTGCCAGCAGCTTTTGGACAGGAGCCTACGAGCAGTACTTC. It is translated as CASSFWTGAYEQYF.

The chain combines TRBV7-9 with TRBJ2-5; TRBD1 agrees at 8 bases. With V trimmed by 11 bases and J by 4 bases, 3 bases remained unmatched. This CDR3 spans 11 amino acids. The germline V gene encodes CDR1 SEHNR and CDR2 FQNEAQ (reference sequence). The CDR3 bases are TGTGCCGGTGACAGGGGAGAGACCCAGTACTTC. It translates to CAGDRGETQYF.

This clonotype was picked up a small number of times. This rearrangement joins TRBV12-3 or TRBV12-4 to TRBJ1-5, with 9 bases matching TRBD1. CDR3 length: 15 amino acids. With 3 bases clipped from V and 6 bases from J, the junction kept 6 bases outside the gene matches. This CDR3 reads CASSFGQGSSQPQHF. In DNA form, the CDR3 reads TGTGCCAGCAGTTTCGGACAGGGGTCGTCTCAGCCCCAGCATTTT.

The CDR3 protein is CASRIDRGVVGELFF. The CDR3 nucleotides read TGTGCCAGCAGGATTGACAGGGGAGTTGTCGGGGAGCTGTTTTTT. The chain recombines TRBV7-2 with TRBJ2-2, with TRBD1 identical over 8 bases. Trimming cost V 6 bases and J 7 bases; bases outside gene matches: 10. The CDR3 spans 15 residues. The germline V gene encodes CDR1 SGHTA and CDR2 FQGNSA.

About this clonotype: This may come from a read error, since a much larger clone is one base off. The V gene is TRBV29-1, the J gene TRBJ2-5; D is unclear. CDR3 length: 11 residues. Per germline, CDR1 SQVTM and CDR2 ANQGSEA. The CDR3 DNA follows: TGCAGCGGGAAGGGCGGAGAGACCCTGTACTTC. Translating gives CSGKGGETLYF. The whole variable domain, remainder taken from reference TRBV29-1 and TRBJ2-5, is SAVISQKPSRDICQRGTSLTIQCQVDSQVTMMFWYRQQPGQSLTLIATANQGSEATYESGFVIDKFPISRPNLTFSTLTVSNMSPEDSSIYLCSGKGGETLYFGPGTRLLVL.

V and J are TRBV29-1 and TRBJ2-1; D might be TRBD1 (6 bases). The J call may be in error: the DNA end matches TRBJ2-5 better. Germline CDR1 reads SQVTM; CDR2 reads ANQGSEA. CDR3 length: 14 amino acids. The CDR3 loop is CSTPGGQSLEAQYF. The CDR3 nucleotides read TGCAGCACTCCCGGAGGACAGTCTCTGGAGGCCCAGTACTTC.

This clonotype was seen at least ten times. The chain combines TRBV11-2 with TRBJ2-7, with 11 bases matching TRBD2. V shed 5 bases and J 5 bases; nucleotides not matched to a gene: 8. CDR3 size: 15 residues. The V gene's germline CDR1 is SGHAT and CDR2 FQNNGV. CDR3 amino acids: CASSTNSGRVNEQYF. As DNA, the CDR3 is TGTGCCAGCAGCACAAATAGCGGGAGGGTTAACGAGCAGTACTTC. The complete variable domain, with remaining parts taken from reference TRBV11-2 and TRBJ2-7, reads EAGVAQSPRYKIIEKRQSVAFWCNPISGHATLYWYQQILGQGPKLLIQFQNNGVVDDSQLPKDRFSAERLKGVDSTLKIQPAKLEDSAVYLCASSTNSGRVNEQYFGPGTRLTVT.

As for this clonotype: A much larger clone lies a single base off, so this may be a read error. V is TRBV9 and J is TRBJ2-1; TRBD2 might be the D (6 bases). The V end lost 0 bases, the J end lost 10 bases, and 20 bases lay between the germline ends. The CDR3 loop spans 16 amino acids. CDR1 and CDR2 from the germline V gene are SGDLS and YYNGEE. The CDR3 reads CASSVVESGAVHEQFF. In DNA, the CDR3 is TGTGCCAGCAGCGTAGTTGAGTCGGGAGCAGTCCACGAGCAGTTCTTC.

A few counts support this clonotype. Sequence at one end of the junction differs from germline and may be a read error. This chain joins TRBV7-8 and TRBJ2-7, with a weak D call TRBD1 (5 bases). CDR3 length equals 15 residues. The V gene's germline CDR1 is SGHVS and CDR2 FQNEAQ. As DNA, the CDR3 is TGTGCCAGCAGCTTAGTCTCAGGGATTTCCTACGGGCAGTACTTC. Translation: CASSLVSGISYGQYF. Full variable domain (remainder filled in from reference TRBV7-8 and TRBJ2-7): GAGVSQSPRYKVAKRGQDVALRCDPISGHVSLFWYQQALGQGPEFLTYFQNEAQLDKSGLPSDRFFAERPEGSVSTLKIQRTQQEDSAVYLCASSLVSGISYGQYFGPGTRLTVT.

At least ten counts were recorded for this clonotype. Here the CDR3 reads CASRAGGAFF. The DNA of the CDR3 is TGTGCCAGCAGAGCTGGGGGGGCTTTCTTT. The rearrangement uses TRBV2 and TRBJ1-1, with a possible D match to TRBD1 (5 bases). CDR1 and CDR2 from the germline V gene are SNHLY and FYNNEI. This CDR3 contains 10 residues. Trimming removed 6 bases at V and 11 bases at J, with 10 bases between.

V and J are TRBV12-3 or TRBV12-4 and TRBJ2-3; D might be TRBD1 (6 bases). V dropped 5 bases and J dropped 4 bases, with 19 bases sitting between them. The CDR3 has 16 residues. The CDR3 loop is CASSLSTGFGSDTQYF. The DNA for the CDR3 is TGTGCCAGCAGTCTAAGTACAGGGTTTGGATCAGATACGCAGTATTTT.

The chain links TRBV4-1 to TRBJ2-4, with D possibly matching TRBD2 (7 bases). Germline V gives CDR1 MGHRA, CDR2 YSYEKL. V was pared by 2 bases and J by 7 bases, with 12 bases between. This CDR3 spans 14 amino acids. The CDR3 DNA is TGCGCCAGCAGCCAATGGGAGGGGGGTAACATTCAGTACTTC. This translates into CASSQWEGGNIQYF.

The J gene is TRBJ2-1, the V gene TRBV6-4; TRBD2 matches 9 bases. The germline V gene encodes CDR1 MRHNA and CDR2 SNTAGT. The CDR3 has 14 amino acids. After removal of 5 bases from V and 5 bases from J, the junction contained 4 bases not matched to a gene. Here the CDR3 reads CASSSTSGNNEQFF. As DNA, the CDR3 is TGTGCCAGCAGTTCGACTAGCGGTAACAATGAGCAGTTCTTC.

The chain has TRBV5-1 and TRBJ2-7, with 7 nucleotides matching TRBD1. Losses at the gene ends were 7 bases for V and 4 bases for J; bases not matched to a gene: 11. Germline CDR1 is SGHRS and CDR2 is YFSETQ. CDR3 length: 14 residues. The CDR3 coding sequence is TGCGCCAGCTCTATTGAGACAGGGTATTACGAGCAGTACTTC. Translated: CASSIETGYYEQYF. The entire variable domain, with the rest obtained from reference TRBV5-1 and TRBJ2-7, is as follows: KAGVTQTPRYLIKTRGQQVTLSCSPISGHRSVSWYQQTPGQGLQFLFEYFSETQRNKGNFPGRFSGRQFSNSRSEMNVSTLELGDSALYLCASSIETGYYEQYFGPGTRLTVT.

This clonotype has just a few counts. The chain carries TRBV5-1 and TRBJ1-4; D gene ambiguous. V was trimmed by 4 bases and J by 8 bases, leaving 21 bases between them. The V gene's germline CDR1 is SGHRS and CDR2 YFSETQ. This CDR3 comprises 16 residues. CDR3 loop: CASSLFDNPDGEKLFF. The CDR3, as DNA: TGCGCCAGCAGCCTTTTTGACAACCCCGATGGCGAAAAACTGTTTTTT.

The sample holds a few counts of this clonotype. This rearrangement joins TRBV25-1 to TRBJ1-3, with D uncertain. The CDR3 length is 13 residues. Looked up from germline, CDR1 is MGHDK and CDR2 is SYGVNS. Trimming took off 0 bases at V and 4 bases at J, with 4 bases between the two ends. The CDR3 protein is CASSEYAGNTIYF. DNA of the CDR3: TGTGCCAGCAGTGAATATGCAGGAAACACCATATATTTT.

This clonotype was recorded many times. V is TRBV7-2 and J is TRBJ2-1; D uncertain. The CDR3 sequence is 15 residues long. Trimming took 2 bases from V and 6 from J, leaving 14 bases between them. CDR1 is SGHTA and CDR2 is FQGNSA in the germline V gene. The CDR3 coding sequence is TGTGCCAGCAGCTTACGTCCGGACGGCGCCAATGAGCAGTTCTTC. This translates into CASSLRPDGANEQFF.

This clonotype was counted ten times or more. CDR3 protein: CASSQSGDRGETQYF. The CDR3 nucleotides read TGTGCCAGCAGTCAGTCTGGGGACAGAGGAGAGACCCAGTACTTC. V gene TRBV28 combines with J gene TRBJ2-5; 7 bases match TRBD1. Trimming took 5 bases from V and 4 from J; bases not matched to a gene: 10. Germline V lookup: CDR1 MDHEN, CDR2 SYDVKM. The CDR3 covers 15 residues. Full variable domain (missing parts from reference TRBV28 and TRBJ2-5): DVKVTQSSRYLVKRTGEKVFLECVQDMDHENMFWYRQDPGLGLRLIYFSYDVKMKEKGDIPEGYSVSREKKERFSLILESASTNQTSMYLCASSQSGDRGETQYFGPGTRLLVL.